A single T cell receptor (beta chain) is shown here with its context. Its antigen is not known. This CDR3 comprises 15 residues. Germline V gene lookup returns CDR1 SGHTA and CDR2 FQGNSA. V gave up 5 bases and J gave up 9 bases; unmatched junction bases: 12. Clones were read by immunoSEQ multiplex PCR, and TCRdb kept only the in-frame ones, dropping some. Found here are some 1,600,000 clones, 95% to 99% of them singletons; the top ten hold about 0.45%. The data originate from a study of shared clonotypes between healthy human individuals. General study points: Sorted-subset sequencing was shown by rarefaction to be incomplete despite large depth. All-four-donor shared clonotypes had higher generation probabilities than non-shared clonotypes did. There were few donors, and this limited the genetic and exposure-history diversity represented.

The source of this sequence is a man aged 30 to 39 in good health. The gene calls are TRBV7-2 and TRBJ1-5; 8 nucleotides align to TRBD1. Sequenced: naive CD4+ T cells sorted from blood. Specified subset: CD45RA+ positively selected. CDR3: CASSPGQGAFRPQHF. The CDR3 DNA follows: TGTGCCAGCAGCCCCGGGCAGGGGGCGTTCCGGCCCCAGCATTTT.